The entry below gives a single T cell receptor (beta chain) sequence along with its context. Assay used: immunoSEQ multiplex PCR; TCRdb lists only in-frame clones, some missing. There are some 77,000 clones in the sample; 91% occur only once, and 0.3% to 0.45% lies in the top ten. The data stem from a study of technical replicates of blood from a handful of donors. V was cut by 3 bases and J by 8 bases, with 17 bases left in between. From germline, CDR1 is MGHRA and CDR2 YSYEKL. This CDR3 has 15 amino acids. The V and J genes are TRBV4-1 and TRBJ2-1, with a weak D call TRBD2 (6 bases). The clonotype originates from a human donor in good health. Sequencing used T cells isolated from PBMCs. The CDR3 here is CASSHPGVGNDEQFF. The CDR3, as DNA: TGCGCCAGCAGCCACCCGGGAGTTGGGAACGATGAGCAGTTCTTC.